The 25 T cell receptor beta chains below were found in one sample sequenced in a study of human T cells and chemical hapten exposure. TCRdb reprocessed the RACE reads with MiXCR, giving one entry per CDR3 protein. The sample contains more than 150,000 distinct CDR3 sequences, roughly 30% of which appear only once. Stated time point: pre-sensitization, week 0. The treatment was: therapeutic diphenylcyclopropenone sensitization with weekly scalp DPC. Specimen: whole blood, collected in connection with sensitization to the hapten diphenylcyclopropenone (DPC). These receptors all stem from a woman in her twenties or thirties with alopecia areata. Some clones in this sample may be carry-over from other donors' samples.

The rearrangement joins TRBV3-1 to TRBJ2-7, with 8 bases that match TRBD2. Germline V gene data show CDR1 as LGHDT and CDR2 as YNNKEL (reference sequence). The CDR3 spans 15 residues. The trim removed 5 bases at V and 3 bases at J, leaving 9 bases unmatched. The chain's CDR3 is CASSAPGLGFYEQYF. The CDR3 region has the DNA TGTGCCAGCAGCGCCCCGGGACTAGGCTTCTACGAGCAGTACTTC.

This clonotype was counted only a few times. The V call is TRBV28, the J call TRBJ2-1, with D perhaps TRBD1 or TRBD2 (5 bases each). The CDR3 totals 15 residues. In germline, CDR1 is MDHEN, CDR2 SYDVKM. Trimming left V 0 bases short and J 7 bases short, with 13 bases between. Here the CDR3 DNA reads TGTGCCAGCAGTTTATGGAGACTGGGGGAGAATGAGCAGTTCTTC. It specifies CASSLWRLGENEQFF.

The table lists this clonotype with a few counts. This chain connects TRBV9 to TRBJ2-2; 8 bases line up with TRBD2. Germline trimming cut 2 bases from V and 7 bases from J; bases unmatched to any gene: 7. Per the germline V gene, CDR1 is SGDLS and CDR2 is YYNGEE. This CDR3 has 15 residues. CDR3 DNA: TGTGCCAGCAGCGTCTTGCGGGAGGTTGGCGGGGAGCTGTTTTTT. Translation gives CASSVLREVGGELFF.

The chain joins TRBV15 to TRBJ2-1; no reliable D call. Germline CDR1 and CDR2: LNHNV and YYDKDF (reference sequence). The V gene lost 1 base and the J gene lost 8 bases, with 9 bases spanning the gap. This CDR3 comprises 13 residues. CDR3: CATSRGSGYEQFF. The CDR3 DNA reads TGTGCCACCAGCAGAGGTAGTGGGTATGAGCAGTTCTTC. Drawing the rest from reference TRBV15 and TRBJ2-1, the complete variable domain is DAMVIQNPRYQVTQFGKPVTLSCSQTLNHNVMYWYQQKSSQAPKLLFHYYDKDFNNEADTPDNFQSRRPNTSFCFLDIRSPGLGDTAMYLCATSRGSGYEQFFGPGTRLTVL.

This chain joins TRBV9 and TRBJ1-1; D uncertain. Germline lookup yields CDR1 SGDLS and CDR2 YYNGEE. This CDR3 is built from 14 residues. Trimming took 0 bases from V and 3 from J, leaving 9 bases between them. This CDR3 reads CASSVEAFHTEAFF. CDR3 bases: TGTGCCAGCAGCGTAGAGGCATTTCACACTGAAGCTTTCTTT. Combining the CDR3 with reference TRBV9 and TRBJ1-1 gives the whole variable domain DSGVTQTPKHLITATGQRVTLRCSPRSGDLSVYWYQQSLDQGLQFLIQYYNGEERAKGNILERFSAQQFPDLHSELNLSSLELGDSALYFCASSVEAFHTEAFFGQGTRLTVV.

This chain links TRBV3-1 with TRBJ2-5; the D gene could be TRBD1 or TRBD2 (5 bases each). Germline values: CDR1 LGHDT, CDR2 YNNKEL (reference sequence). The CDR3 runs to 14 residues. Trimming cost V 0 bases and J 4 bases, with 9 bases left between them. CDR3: CASSQDSGTETQYF. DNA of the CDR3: TGTGCCAGCAGCCAAGATTCCGGGACAGAGACCCAGTACTTC.

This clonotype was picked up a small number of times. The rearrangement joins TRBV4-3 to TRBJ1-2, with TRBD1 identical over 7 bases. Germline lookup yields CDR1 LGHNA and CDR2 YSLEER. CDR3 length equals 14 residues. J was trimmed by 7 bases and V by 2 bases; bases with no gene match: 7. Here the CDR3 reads CASSQSPGQSGYTF. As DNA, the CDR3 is TGCGCCAGCAGCCAATCCCCGGGACAGTCTGGCTACACCTTC.

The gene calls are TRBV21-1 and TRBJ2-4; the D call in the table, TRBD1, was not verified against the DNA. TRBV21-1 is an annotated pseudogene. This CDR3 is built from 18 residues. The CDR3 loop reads CASSKPKPYRPGKNIQYF. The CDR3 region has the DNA TGTGCCAGCAGCAAACCTAAACCTTATCGCCCGGGCAAAAACATTCAGTACTTC.

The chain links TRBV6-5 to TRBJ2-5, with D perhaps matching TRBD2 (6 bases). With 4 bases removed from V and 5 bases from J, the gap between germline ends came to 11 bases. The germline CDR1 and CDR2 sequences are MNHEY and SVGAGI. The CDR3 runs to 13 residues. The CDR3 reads CASSSGGRETQYF. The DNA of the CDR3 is TGTGCCAGCAGTTCCGGGGGACGGGAGACCCAGTACTTC.

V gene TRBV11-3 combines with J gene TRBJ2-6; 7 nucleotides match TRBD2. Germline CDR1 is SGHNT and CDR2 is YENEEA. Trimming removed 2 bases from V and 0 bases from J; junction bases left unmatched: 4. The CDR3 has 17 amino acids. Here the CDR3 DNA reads TGTGCCAGCAGCTTATTGGGGGGGGGCTCTGGGGCCAACGTCCTGACTTTC. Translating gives CASSLLGGGSGANVLTF.

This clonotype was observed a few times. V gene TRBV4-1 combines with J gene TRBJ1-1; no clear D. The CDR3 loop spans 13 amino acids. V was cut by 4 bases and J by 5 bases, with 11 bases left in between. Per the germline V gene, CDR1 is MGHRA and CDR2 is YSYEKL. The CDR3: CASSPDPATEAFF. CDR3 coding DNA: TGCGCCAGCAGCCCGGACCCGGCGACTGAAGCTTTCTTT.

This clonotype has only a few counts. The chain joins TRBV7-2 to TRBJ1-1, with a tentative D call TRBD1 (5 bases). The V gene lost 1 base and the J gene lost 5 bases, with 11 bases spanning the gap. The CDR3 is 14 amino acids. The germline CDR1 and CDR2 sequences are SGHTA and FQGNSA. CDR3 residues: CASSLVHPGTEAFF. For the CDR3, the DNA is TGTGCCAGCAGCTTAGTACACCCAGGGACTGAAGCTTTCTTT.

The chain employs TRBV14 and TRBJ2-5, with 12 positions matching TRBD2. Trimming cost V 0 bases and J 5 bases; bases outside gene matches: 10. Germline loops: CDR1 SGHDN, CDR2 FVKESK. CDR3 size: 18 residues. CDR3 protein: CASSQEGPTSGRFETQYF. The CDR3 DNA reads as TGTGCCAGCAGCCAAGAGGGCCCCACTAGCGGGAGGTTTGAGACCCAGTACTTC.

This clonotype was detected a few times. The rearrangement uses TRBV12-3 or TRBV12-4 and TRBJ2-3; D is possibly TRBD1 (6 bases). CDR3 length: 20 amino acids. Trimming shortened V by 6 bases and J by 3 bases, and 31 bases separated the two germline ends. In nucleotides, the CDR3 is TGTGCCAGCAGCTTCCCCCGACTACCGCAGGGGCTAGACAGGACAGATACGCAGTATTTT. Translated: CASSFPRLPQGLDRTDTQYF.

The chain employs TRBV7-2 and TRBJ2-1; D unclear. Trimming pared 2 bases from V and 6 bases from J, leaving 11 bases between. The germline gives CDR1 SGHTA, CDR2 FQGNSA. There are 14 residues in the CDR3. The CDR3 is CASSLSRPGNEQFF. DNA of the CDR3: TGTGCCAGCAGCTTATCTAGGCCGGGCAATGAGCAGTTCTTC. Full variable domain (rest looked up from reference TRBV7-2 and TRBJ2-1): GAGVSQSPSNKVTEKGKDVELRCDPISGHTALYWYRQSLGQGLEFLIYFQGNSAPDKSGLPSDRFSAERTGGSVSTLTIQRTQQEDSAVYLCASSLSRPGNEQFFGPGTRLTVL.

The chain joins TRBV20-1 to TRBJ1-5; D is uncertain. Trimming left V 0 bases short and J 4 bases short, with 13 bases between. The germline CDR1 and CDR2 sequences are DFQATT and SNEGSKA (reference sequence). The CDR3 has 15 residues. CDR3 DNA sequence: TGCAGTGCTAGAGACCCGGGGAATTTTAATCAGCCCCAGCATTTT. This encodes CSARDPGNFNQPQHF.

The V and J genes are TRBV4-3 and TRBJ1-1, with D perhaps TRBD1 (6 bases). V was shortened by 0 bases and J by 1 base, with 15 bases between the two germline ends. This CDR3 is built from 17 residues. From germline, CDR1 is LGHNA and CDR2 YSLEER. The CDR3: CASSQDLTQGTNTEAFF. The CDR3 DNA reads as TGCGCCAGCAGCCAAGACCTAACGCAGGGGACGAACACTGAAGCTTTCTTT.

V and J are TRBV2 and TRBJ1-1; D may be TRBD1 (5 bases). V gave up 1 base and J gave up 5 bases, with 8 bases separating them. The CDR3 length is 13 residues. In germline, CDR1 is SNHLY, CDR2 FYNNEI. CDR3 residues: CASSEEGWTEAFF. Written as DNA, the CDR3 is TGTGCCAGCAGTGAAGAGGGGTGGACTGAAGCTTTCTTT.

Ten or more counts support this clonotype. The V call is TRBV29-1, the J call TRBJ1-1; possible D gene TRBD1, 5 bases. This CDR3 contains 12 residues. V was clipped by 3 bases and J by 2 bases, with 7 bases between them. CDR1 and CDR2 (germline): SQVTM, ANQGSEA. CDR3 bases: TGCAGCGTTGACAGGGTCAACACTGAAGCTTTCTTT. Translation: CSVDRVNTEAFF.

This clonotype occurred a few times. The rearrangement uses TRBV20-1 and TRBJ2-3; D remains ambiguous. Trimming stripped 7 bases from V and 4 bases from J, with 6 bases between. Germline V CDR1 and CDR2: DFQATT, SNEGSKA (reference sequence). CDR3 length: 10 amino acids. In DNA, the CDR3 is TGCAGTGTACCCTCAGATACGCAGTATTTT. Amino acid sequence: CSVPSDTQYF.

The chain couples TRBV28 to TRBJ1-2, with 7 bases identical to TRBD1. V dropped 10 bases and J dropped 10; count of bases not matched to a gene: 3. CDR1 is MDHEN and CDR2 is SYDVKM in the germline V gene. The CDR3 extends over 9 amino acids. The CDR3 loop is CATGQPYTF. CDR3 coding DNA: TGTGCCACGGGACAGCCCTACACCTTC.

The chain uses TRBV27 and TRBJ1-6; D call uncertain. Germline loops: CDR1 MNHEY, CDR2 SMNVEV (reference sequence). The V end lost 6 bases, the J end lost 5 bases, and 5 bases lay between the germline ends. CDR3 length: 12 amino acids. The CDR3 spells CASRVNNSPLHF. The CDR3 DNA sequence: TGTGCCAGCAGGGTTAATAATTCACCCCTCCACTTT.

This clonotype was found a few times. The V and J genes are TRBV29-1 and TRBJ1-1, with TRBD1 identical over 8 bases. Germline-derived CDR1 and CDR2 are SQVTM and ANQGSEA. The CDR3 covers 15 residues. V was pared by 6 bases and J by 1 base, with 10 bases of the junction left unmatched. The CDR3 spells CSVQLRGQGNTEAFF. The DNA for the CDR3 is TGCAGCGTCCAGCTCAGGGGGCAGGGGAACACTGAAGCTTTCTTT. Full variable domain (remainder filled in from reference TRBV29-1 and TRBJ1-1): SAVISQKPSRDICQRGTSLTIQCQVDSQVTMMFWYRQQPGQSLTLIATANQGSEATYESGFVIDKFPISRPNLTFSTLTVSNMSPEDSSIYLCSVQLRGQGNTEAFFGQGTRLTVV.

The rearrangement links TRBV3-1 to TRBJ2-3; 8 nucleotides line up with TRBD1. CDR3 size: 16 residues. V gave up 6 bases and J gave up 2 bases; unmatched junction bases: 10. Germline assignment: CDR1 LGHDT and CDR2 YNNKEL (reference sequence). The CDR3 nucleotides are TGTGCCAGCAGACTCGCCGGGACAGGTCTCACAGATACGCAGTATTTT. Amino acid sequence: CASRLAGTGLTDTQYF.

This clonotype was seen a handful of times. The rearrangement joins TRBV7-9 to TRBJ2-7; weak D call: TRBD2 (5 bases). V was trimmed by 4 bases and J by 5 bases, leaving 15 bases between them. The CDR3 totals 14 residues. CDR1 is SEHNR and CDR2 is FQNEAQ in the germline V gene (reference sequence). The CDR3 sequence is CASSSTPGINEQYF. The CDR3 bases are TGTGCCAGCAGCTCCACCCCCGGGATCAACGAGCAGTACTTC.